Listed below are T cell receptor beta chains from one sample, sequenced in a study of a mutant IDH1 vaccine in newly diagnosed glioma. Data came from immunoSEQ multiplex PCR; TCRdb stores just in-frame clones and leaves some out. The repertoire holds about 66,000 clones, with about 86% as singletons. Sample: PBMCs, taken from a glioma patient treated with radiotherapy, temozolomide or both. The receptors come from a man younger than 40 with glioma. Both conserved end residues are part of each CDR3. Some rows mark clone size as missing; the rest say once, few, many or name a class of expanded clone.

cdr3_aa	j_call	clone_size	v_call
CASSEGGQSYEQYF	TRBJ2-7	NA	TRBV10-1
CASSDLGVNEKLFF	TRBJ1-4	once	TRBV5-6
CASTQQDHYPYEQYF	TRBJ2-7	NA	TRBV4-1
CASSYSTGGNEQFF	TRBJ2-1	NA	TRBV6-6
CASSYSDSPGNSPLHF	TRBJ1-6	once	TRBV6-5
CASSDWGTGTYEQYF	TRBJ2-7	NA	TRBV5-4
CASRTTSTGGHEQYF	TRBJ2-7	NA	TRBV6-5
CASSYRENYEQYF	TRBJ2-7	NA	TRBV6-5
CASTLSLRGSPLHF	TRBJ1-6	NA	TRBV2
CASSYGGQKNIQYF	TRBJ2-4	NA	TRBV6-5
CASSEQGSYYEQYF	TRBJ2-7	once	TRBV2
CATWTSPGELFF	TRBJ2-2	NA	TRBV27
CASSQDWTSGGAQYF	TRBJ2-5	NA	TRBV4-1
CASSRGLASTYEQYF	TRBJ2-7	NA	TRBV4-1
CASRSPVRGDGNTIYF	TRBJ1-3	NA	TRBV28
CAWSLTGTPRTEAFF	TRBJ1-1	NA	TRBV30
CATSRDSGGSYEQYF	TRBJ2-7	few	TRBV15
CASSQGTYGYTF	TRBJ1-2	NA	TRBV4-1
CASSVGDPWSEQYF	TRBJ2-7	once	TRBV9
CASSPGWVQGRGEQYF	TRBJ2-7	NA	TRBV11-2
CASSDRQVRNSPLHF	TRBJ1-6	once	TRBV19
CALMRGPNEQFF	TRBJ2-1	NA	TRBV30
CASSSRTSPTNEKLFF	TRBJ1-4	NA	TRBV11-2
CASSLFFGAMNTEAFF	TRBJ1-1	NA	TRBV27
CASSSLQGTDYEQYF	TRBJ2-7	NA	TRBV27
CAWSLGFDQPQHF	TRBJ1-5	NA	TRBV30
CASSLGGPSNQPQHF	TRBJ1-5	NA	TRBV13
CASSDRGGNSNQPQHF	TRBJ1-5	NA	TRBV2
CAWSGTSGGTDTQYF	TRBJ2-3	NA	TRBV30
CASSLTGSYEQYF	TRBJ2-7	once	TRBV5-1
CASSWPQGYQPQHF	TRBJ1-5	NA	TRBV28
CASSHSGGARNEQFF	TRBJ2-1	NA	TRBV14
CASSSLSGPGGQTQYF	TRBJ2-5	NA	TRBV28
CASSLFAGRLSGANVLTF	TRBJ2-6	NA	TRBV28
CATHPGTNYGYTF	TRBJ1-2	NA	TRBV19
CASSSRGSEAFF	TRBJ1-1	NA	TRBV7-9
CASSSGGTTSGNTIYF	TRBJ1-3	NA	TRBV5-1
CASSPVLAGSAFVQETQYF	TRBJ2-5	NA	TRBV4-1
CASSISGGGLDTQYF	TRBJ2-3	once	TRBV19
CASSWTGTGTEAFF	TRBJ1-1	NA	TRBV2
CASRGPYEQYF	TRBJ2-7	once	TRBV7-8
CATYRASVVSNYGYTF	TRBJ1-2	NA	TRBV27
CASSPTGRNSPLHF	TRBJ1-6	NA	TRBV28
CASRRQETQYF	TRBJ2-5	NA	TRBV6-5
CASSYGLDGYNPPLHF	TRBJ1-6	NA	TRBV6-5
CASSLVRARVQTGELFF	TRBJ2-2	once	TRBV7-9
CATQEPGPQETQYF	TRBJ2-5	NA	TRBV5-1
CASSRGGTAAPLHF	TRBJ1-6	NA	TRBV27
CASSESGGLVNEQFF	TRBJ2-1	NA	TRBV10-2
CAWSPYGLAGDAYF	TRBJ2-5	NA	TRBV30
CASSLGVTENEKLFF	TRBJ1-4	NA	TRBV5-1
CASSAQGTEAFF	TRBJ1-1	NA	TRBV9
CASSQVYGNEQFF	TRBJ2-1	NA	TRBV14
CASTQRRILSYEQYF	TRBJ2-7	NA	TRBV28
CASRSGGGTDTQYF	TRBJ2-3	NA	TRBV11-3
CASSAVSPAGDHEQYF	TRBJ2-7	once	TRBV7-8
CASSSLHRGAVF	TRBJ2-2	NA	TRBV7-9
CASSYGDRNTEAFF	TRBJ1-1	NA	TRBV6-5